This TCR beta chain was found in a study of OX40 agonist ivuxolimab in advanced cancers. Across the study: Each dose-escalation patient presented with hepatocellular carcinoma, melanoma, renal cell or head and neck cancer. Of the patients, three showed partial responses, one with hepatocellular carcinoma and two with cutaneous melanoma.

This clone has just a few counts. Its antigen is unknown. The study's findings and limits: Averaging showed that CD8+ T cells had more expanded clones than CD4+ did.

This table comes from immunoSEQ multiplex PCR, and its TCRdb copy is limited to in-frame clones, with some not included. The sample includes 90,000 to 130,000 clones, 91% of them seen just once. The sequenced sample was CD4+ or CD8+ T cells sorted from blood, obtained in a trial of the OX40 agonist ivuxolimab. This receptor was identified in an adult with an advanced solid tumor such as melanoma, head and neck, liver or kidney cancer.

The CDR3 spells CASSRTTGTETQYF. The CDR3 DNA reads TGTGCCAGCAGCAGAACGACAGGGACAGAGACCCAGTACTTC. The chain has TRBV14 and TRBJ2-5, with 7 positions matching TRBD1. Germline lookup yields CDR1 SGHDN and CDR2 FVKESK. The J segment lost 4 bases and the V segment lost 5 bases, leaving 7 bases of the junction unmatched. The CDR3 contains 14 residues.